This T cell receptor (beta chain) came from a study of breast tumors, draining lymph nodes, adjacent tissues (dated by TCRdb to about 2016). Regarding the complete study: Breast cancer patients provided tumor, adjacent nontumor tissue and axillary lymph nodes, and the study compared the TCR beta repertoires across these three sources. In human breast cancer, the study set out to assess how tumor, surrounding tissue and draining lymph node repertoires relate to one another and whether T cells might be exchanged between them. The paper's findings and limits, for the study overall: In luminal-like breast cancer, tumor and nontumor tissue repertoires resembled each other significantly more than in basal-like breast cancer. A scenario in which most tumor T cells derive from the lymph node and then expand within tumor tissue was judged to be consistent with the data. T-cell repertoire diversity in tumors was found to be lower than in lymph nodes but higher than in nontumor tissue, and preferential V and J gene usage was observed. The conclusion that tumor T cells originate in lymph nodes was framed as consistent with a hypothesis rather than directly demonstrated.

V is reduced by 3 bases and J by 8 bases, leaving a spacing of 13 bases between them. The CDR3 measures 14 amino acids from cysteine to phenylalanine. Of all the DNA, just the CDR3 is kept, 42 bases in frame from base 1. In the germline V gene, CDR1 corresponds to MNHNS and CDR2 to SASEGT. As to this clonotype: Its target antigen remains unknown. No base-level quality is on record; no much larger clone is a single base apart.

Instrument on record: Illumina HiSeq 2000. TCR beta chain libraries were generated through multiplex PCR amplification. The amplified TCR beta chain products were analyzed by high-throughput sequencing. TCRdb reran the public reads through fastp at Q25 and MiXCR, keeping productive beta chains. Every distinct CDR3 protein forms one entry, paired with its most common genes and DNA. The sample profile shows about 63,000 distinct CDR3 sequences; around three fifths of them were found once. Approximately 18% of the sample lies in the top ten. The sequence was obtained from a female donor with breast cancer. Some clones in this sample may be carry-over from other donors' samples. Sequencing input: breast tumor tissue. The sequence links TRBV6-1 to TRBJ1-4; TRBD1 is a possible D gene, resting on 6 matching bases. The CDR3 reads as follows: CASSDRDMGEKLFF. In nucleotide form, the sequence is TGTGCCAGCAGTGACCGGGACATGGGAGAAAAACTGTTTTTT.